A selection of T cell receptor beta chains follows, all from one sample in a study of shared clonotypes between healthy human individuals. Assay used: immunoSEQ multiplex PCR; TCRdb lists only in-frame clones, some missing. The sample consists of around 700,000 clones, around 73% of them appearing once. The sample taken for sequencing was memory CD4+ T cells sorted from blood. These receptors came from a woman aged 25 to 39 in good health. Both conserved end residues are part of each CDR3.

V gene	J gene	CDR3 protein
TRBV7-9	TRBJ2-5	CASSRRTSGSLRETQYF
TRBV5-1	TRBJ1-5	CASSLAGGRQPQHF
TRBV10-3	TRBJ2-7	CAISGRAGGPGEQYF
TRBV5-4	TRBJ1-5	CAMGTGGAQPQHF
TRBV2	TRBJ2-1	CASSERGGPEQFF
TRBV7-6	TRBJ1-1	CASSQMEAGSTEAFF
TRBV21-1	TRBJ2-3	CASSPPRGPEREAPTDTQYF
TRBV7-2	TRBJ2-3	CASSFGHTQYF
TRBV10-3	TRBJ1-5	CAISDRGLDQPQHF
TRBV5-5	TRBJ2-7	CASSFSGTATYEQYF
TRBV19	TRBJ2-3	CASRVGGSTDTQYF
TRBV7-9	TRBJ2-7	CASSLVFGPYEQYF
TRBV10-1	TRBJ1-1	CASSVGRQTNTEAFF
TRBV25-1	TRBJ2-1	CATTGFSYNEQFF
TRBV5-1	TRBJ1-1	CASSLAPGNTEAFF
TRBV7-2	TRBJ1-2	CASSAPQRVYGYTF
TRBV13	TRBJ2-7	CASSHTDWGESYEQYF
TRBV7-8	TRBJ2-2	CASSRSDRGLGTGELFF
TRBV6-1	TRBJ2-7	CASRPGQGYSYEQYF
TRBV5-6	TRBJ2-1	CASSLPGDRAYNEQFF
TRBV5-6	TRBJ2-3	CASSFFAGSDTQYF
TRBV20-1	TRBJ2-5	CSASLRTQYF
TRBV7-3	TRBJ2-3	CASSSGPSTDTQYF
TRBV5-1	TRBJ2-7	CASSSRQGYEQYF
TRBV20-1	TRBJ2-7	CSAWGGEQYF
TRBV7-2	TRBJ2-7	CASSSTYEQYF
TRBV18	TRBJ1-4	CASSPRDRSLGTNEKLFF
TRBV9	TRBJ2-1	CASGGQGANYNEQFF
TRBV6-1	TRBJ1-3	CATMDRNSGNTIYF
TRBV5-1	TRBJ1-1	CASSLRWGSGQNTEAFF
TRBV5-1	TRBJ2-1	CASSLAPGLPGNEQFF
TRBV6-1	TRBJ1-5	CASSDRGMTGSNQPQHF
TRBV19	TRBJ1-4	CASSPRVDEKLFF